This T cell receptor (beta chain) was identified in a study of shared clonotypes between healthy human individuals. Germline assignment: CDR1 SEHNR and CDR2 FQNEAQ (reference sequence). The V end lost 1 base, the J end lost 1 base, and 11 bases lay between the germline ends. The CDR3 has 16 residues. The assay was run at deep level. Sequencing was performed with immunoSEQ multiplex PCR; in TCRdb, only in-frame clones are kept and a portion is missing. The sample lists roughly 500,000 clones, more than 65% occurring once. The gene calls are TRBV7-9 and TRBJ1-5; D remains unclear. Sequences were obtained from PBMCs. This TCR came from a woman between 35 and 50 years old in good health. Some clones in this sample may be carry-over from other donors' samples. This CDR3 reads CASSLVVGSSNQPQHF. The CDR3 bases are TGTGCCAGCAGCTTAGTGGTGGGATCGAGCAATCAGCCCCAGCATTTT.